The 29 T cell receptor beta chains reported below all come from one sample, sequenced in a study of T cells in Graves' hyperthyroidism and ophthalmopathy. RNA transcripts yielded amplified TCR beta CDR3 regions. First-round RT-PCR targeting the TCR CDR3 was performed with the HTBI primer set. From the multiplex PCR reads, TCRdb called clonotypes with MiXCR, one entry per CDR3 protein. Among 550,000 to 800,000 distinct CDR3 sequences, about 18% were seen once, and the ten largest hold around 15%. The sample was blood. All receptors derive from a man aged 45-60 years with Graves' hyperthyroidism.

In DNA form, the CDR3 reads TGTGCCAGCATCAGACGGGGCAAGGAGGGCACAGATACGCAGTATTTT. Its protein product is CASIRRGKEGTDTQYF. The chain employs TRBV5-4 and TRBJ2-3; TRBD1 or TRBD2 may be the D gene (5 bases each). The CDR3 runs to 16 residues. The V end lost 6 bases, the J end lost 1 base, and 18 bases lay between the germline ends. Germline loops: CDR1 SGHNT, CDR2 YYREEE (reference sequence). Full variable domain (rest looked up from reference TRBV5-4 and TRBJ2-3): ETGVTQSPTHLIKTRGQQVTLRCSSQSGHNTVSWYQQALGQGPQFIFQYYREEENGRGNFPPRFSGLQFPNYSSELNVNALELDDSALYLCASIRRGKEGTDTQYFGPGTRLTVL.

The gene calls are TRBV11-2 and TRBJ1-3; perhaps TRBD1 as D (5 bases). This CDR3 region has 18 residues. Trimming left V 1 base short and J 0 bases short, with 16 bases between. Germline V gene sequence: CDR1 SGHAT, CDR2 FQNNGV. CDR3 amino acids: CASSLGPGGPSSGNTIYF. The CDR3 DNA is TGTGCCAGCAGCTTAGGCCCTGGGGGACCGAGCTCTGGAAACACCATATATTTT.

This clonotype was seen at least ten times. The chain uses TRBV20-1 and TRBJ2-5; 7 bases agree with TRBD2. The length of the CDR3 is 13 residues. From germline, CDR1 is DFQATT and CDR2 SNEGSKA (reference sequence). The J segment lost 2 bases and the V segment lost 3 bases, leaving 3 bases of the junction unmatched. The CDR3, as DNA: TGCAGTGCTAGCCCGGGAGGTCAAGAGACCCAGTACTTC. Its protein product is CSASPGGQETQYF.

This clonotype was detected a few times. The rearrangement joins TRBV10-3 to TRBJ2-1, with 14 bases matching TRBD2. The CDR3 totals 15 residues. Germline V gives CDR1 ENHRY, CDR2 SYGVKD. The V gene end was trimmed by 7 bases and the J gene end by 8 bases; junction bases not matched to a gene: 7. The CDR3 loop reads CAIKPGTSGRDEQFF. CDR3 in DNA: TGTGCCATCAAGCCCGGGACTAGCGGGAGAGATGAGCAGTTCTTC.

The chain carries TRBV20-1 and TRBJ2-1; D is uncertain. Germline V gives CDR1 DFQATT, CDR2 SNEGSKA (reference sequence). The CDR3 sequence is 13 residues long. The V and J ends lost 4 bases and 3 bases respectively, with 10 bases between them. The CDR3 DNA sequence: TGCAGTGCTACTAACCGACTCTACAATGAGCAGTTCTTC. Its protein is CSATNRLYNEQFF.

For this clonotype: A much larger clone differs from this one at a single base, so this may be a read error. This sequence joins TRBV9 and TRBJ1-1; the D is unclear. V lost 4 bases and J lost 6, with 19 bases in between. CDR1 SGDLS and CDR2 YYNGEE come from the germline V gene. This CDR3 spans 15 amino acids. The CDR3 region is CASSSLGGRISEAFF. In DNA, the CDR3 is TGTGCCAGCAGCTCCCTAGGCGGGCGGATCTCTGAAGCTTTCTTT. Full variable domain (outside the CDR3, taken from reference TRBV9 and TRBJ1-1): DSGVTQTPKHLITATGQRVTLRCSPRSGDLSVYWYQQSLDQGLQFLIQYYNGEERAKGNILERFSAQQFPDLHSELNLSSLELGDSALYFCASSSLGGRISEAFFGQGTRLTVV.

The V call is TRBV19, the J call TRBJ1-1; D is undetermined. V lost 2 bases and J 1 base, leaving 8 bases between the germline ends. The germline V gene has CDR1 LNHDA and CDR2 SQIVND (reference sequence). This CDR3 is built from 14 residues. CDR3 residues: CASSIPYRNTEAFF. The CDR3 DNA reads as TGTGCCAGTAGTATACCCTACAGGAACACTGAAGCTTTCTTT.

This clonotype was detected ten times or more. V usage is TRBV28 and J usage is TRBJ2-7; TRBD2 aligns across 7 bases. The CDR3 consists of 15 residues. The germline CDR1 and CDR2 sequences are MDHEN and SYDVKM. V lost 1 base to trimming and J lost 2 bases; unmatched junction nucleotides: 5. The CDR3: CASSLYRGDPYEQYF. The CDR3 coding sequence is TGTGCCAGCAGTTTATATCGGGGGGACCCCTACGAGCAGTACTTC.

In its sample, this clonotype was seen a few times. CDR3 region: CASSVDASETNTGELFF. DNA of the CDR3: TGTGCCAGCAGCGTAGACGCTAGCGAAACAAACACCGGGGAGCTGTTTTTT. The rearrangement joins TRBV9 to TRBJ2-2; a possible D gene is TRBD2 (6 bases). This CDR3 spans 17 amino acids. V dropped 0 bases and J dropped 2 bases, with 14 bases sitting between them. Germline V gene data show CDR1 as SGDLS and CDR2 as YYNGEE.

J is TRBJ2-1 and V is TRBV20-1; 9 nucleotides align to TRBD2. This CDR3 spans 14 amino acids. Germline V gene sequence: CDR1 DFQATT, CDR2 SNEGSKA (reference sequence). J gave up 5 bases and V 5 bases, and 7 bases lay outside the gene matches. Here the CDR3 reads CSALPGLANNEQFF. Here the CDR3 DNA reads TGCAGTGCTTTACCGGGACTAGCTAACAATGAGCAGTTCTTC.

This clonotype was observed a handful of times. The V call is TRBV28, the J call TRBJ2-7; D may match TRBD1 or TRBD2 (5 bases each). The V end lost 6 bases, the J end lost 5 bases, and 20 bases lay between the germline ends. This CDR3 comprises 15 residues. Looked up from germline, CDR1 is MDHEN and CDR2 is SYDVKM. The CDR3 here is CASRQYGGGVHEQYF. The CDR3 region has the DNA TGTGCCAGCAGACAATACGGTGGGGGTGTCCACGAGCAGTACTTC.

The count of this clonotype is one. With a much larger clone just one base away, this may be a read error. CDR3 sequence reads: CSADSGRASYEQCF. The CDR3 nucleotides read TGCAGTGCTGACAGCGGGAGGGCCTCCTACGAGCAGTGCTTC. The V and J genes are TRBV20-1 and TRBJ2-7; 10 bases align to TRBD2. Germline values: CDR1 DFQATT, CDR2 SNEGSKA (reference sequence). CDR3 length equals 14 residues.

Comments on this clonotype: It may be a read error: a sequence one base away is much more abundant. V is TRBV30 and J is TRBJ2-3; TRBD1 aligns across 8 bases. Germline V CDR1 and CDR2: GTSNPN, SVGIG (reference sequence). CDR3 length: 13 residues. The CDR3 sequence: CVWRQGIPDTQYF. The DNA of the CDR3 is TGTGTCTGGAGACAGGGGATCCCAGATACGCAGTATTTT.

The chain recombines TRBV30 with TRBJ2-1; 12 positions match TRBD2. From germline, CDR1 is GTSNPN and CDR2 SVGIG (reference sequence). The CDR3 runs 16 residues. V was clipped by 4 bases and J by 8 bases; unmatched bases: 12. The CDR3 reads CAWTPPTSGSFDEQFF. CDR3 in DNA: TGTGCCTGGACCCCCCCGACTAGCGGGAGTTTCGATGAGCAGTTCTTC.

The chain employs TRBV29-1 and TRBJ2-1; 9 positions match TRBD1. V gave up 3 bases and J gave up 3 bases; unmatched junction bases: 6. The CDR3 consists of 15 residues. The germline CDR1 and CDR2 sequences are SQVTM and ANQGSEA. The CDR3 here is CSVDGGQGYYNEQFF. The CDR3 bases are TGCAGCGTTGATGGGGGACAGGGTTACTACAATGAGCAGTTCTTC.

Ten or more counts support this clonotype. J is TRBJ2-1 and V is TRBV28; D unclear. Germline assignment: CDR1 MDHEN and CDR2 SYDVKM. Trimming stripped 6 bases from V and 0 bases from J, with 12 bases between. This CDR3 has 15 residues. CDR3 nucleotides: TGTGCCAGCAGCCCTTCGGATCGCTCCTACAATGAGCAGTTCTTC. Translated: CASSPSDRSYNEQFF. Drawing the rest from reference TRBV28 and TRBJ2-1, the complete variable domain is DVKVTQSSRYLVKRTGEKVFLECVQDMDHENMFWYRQDPGLGLRLIYFSYDVKMKEKGDIPEGYSVSREKKERFSLILESASTNQTSMYLCASSPSDRSYNEQFFGPGTRLTVL.

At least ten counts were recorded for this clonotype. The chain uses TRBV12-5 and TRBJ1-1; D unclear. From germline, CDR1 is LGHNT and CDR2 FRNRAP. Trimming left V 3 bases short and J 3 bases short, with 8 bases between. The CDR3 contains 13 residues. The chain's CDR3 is CASGLEGHTEAFF. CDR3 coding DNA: TGTGCTAGTGGTTTAGAGGGTCACACTGAAGCTTTCTTT.

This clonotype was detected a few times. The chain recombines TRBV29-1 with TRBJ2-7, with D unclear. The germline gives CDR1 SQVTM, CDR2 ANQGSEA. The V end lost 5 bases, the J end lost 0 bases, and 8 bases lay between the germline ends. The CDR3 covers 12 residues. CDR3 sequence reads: CSVRAFSYEQYF. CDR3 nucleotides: TGCAGCGTTAGGGCCTTCTCCTACGAGCAGTACTTC.

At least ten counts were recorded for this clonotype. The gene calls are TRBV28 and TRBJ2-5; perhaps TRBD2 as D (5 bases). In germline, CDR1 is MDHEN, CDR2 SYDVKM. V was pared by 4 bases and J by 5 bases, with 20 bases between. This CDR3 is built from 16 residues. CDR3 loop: CASSSPQDSNQETQYF. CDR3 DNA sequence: TGTGCCAGCAGTTCCCCCCAGGACTCCAATCAGGAGACCCAGTACTTC.

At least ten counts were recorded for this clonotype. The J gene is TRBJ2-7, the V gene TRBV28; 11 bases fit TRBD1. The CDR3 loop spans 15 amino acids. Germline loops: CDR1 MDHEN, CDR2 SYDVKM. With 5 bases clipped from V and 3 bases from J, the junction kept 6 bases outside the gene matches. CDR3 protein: CASSGTGTGGYEQYF. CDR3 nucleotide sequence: TGTGCCAGCAGTGGTACCGGGACAGGGGGCTACGAGCAGTACTTC.

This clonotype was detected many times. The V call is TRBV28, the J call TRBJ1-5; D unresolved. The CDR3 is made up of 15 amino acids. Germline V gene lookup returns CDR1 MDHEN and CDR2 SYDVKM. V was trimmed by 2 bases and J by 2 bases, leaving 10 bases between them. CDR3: CASSLDEIGNQPQHF. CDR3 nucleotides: TGTGCCAGCAGTTTAGACGAAATTGGCAATCAGCCCCAGCATTTT.

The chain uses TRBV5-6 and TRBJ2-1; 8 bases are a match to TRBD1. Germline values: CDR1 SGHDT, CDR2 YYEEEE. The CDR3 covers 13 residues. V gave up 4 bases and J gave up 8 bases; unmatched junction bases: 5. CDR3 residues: CASSQGTGDEQFF. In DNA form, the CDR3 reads TGTGCCAGCAGCCAAGGGACAGGAGATGAGCAGTTCTTC.

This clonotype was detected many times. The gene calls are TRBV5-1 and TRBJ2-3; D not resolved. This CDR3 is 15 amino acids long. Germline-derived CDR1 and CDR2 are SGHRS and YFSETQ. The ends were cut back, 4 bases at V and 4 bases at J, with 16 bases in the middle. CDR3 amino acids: CASSLRPRVADTQYF. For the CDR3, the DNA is TGCGCCAGCAGCCTACGGCCCCGCGTCGCAGATACGCAGTATTTT.

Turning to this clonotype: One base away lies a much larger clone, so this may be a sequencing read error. The CDR3 loop is CASSLVGAHYNEQFF. The CDR3, as DNA: TGCGCCAGCAGCTTGGTGGGAGCCCACTACAATGAGCAGTTCTTC. V usage is TRBV5-1 and J usage is TRBJ2-1, with D perhaps TRBD2 (5 bases). Germline CDR1 reads SGHRS; CDR2 reads YFSETQ. CDR3 length: 15 residues. V shed 0 bases and J shed 3 bases, with 10 bases lying between them.

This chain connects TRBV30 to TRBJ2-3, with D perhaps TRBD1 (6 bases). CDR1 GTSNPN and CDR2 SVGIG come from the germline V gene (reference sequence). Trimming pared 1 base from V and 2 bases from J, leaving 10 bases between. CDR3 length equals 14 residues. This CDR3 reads CAWSAGVNTDTQYF. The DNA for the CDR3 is TGTGCCTGGAGTGCAGGGGTTAACACAGATACGCAGTATTTT.

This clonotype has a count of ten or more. The chain's CDR3 is CASSLRGIQRNEQFF. For the CDR3, the DNA is TGTGCCAGCAGCCTCCGAGGTATTCAGCGGAATGAGCAGTTCTTC. The chain couples TRBV7-2 to TRBJ2-1, with TRBD2 as a possible D gene (5 bases). The V gene lost 5 bases and the J gene lost 7 bases, with 18 bases spanning the gap. This CDR3 region has 15 residues. CDR1 is SGHTA and CDR2 is FQGNSA in the germline V gene. Filled out from reference TRBV7-2 and TRBJ2-1, the complete variable domain reads GAGVSQSPSNKVTEKGKDVELRCDPISGHTALYWYRQSLGQGLEFLIYFQGNSAPDKSGLPSDRFSAERTGGSVSTLTIQRTQQEDSAVYLCASSLRGIQRNEQFFGPGTRLTVL.

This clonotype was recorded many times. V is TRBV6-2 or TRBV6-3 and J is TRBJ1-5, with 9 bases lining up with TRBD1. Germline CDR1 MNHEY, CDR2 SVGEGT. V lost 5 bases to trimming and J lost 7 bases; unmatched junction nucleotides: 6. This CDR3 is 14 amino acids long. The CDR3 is CASSHGQGYQPQHF. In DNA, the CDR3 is TGTGCCAGCAGTCACGGACAGGGGTACCAGCCCCAGCATTTT.

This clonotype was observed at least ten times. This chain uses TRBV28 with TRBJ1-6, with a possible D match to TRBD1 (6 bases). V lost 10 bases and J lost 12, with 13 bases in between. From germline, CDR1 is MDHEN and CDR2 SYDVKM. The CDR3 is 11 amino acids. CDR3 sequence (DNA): TGTGCCATCCCGAGGGGGAGACCCCTCCACTTT. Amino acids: CAIPRGRPLHF.

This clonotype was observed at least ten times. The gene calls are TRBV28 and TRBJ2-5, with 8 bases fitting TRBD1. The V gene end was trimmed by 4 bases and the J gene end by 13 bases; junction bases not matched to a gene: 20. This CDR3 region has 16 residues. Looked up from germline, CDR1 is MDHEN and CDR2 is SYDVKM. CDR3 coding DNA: TGTGCCAGCAGTTCACCATTGGGACCGACAGGGGAAGATGCGTACTTC. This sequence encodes CASSSPLGPTGEDAYF.